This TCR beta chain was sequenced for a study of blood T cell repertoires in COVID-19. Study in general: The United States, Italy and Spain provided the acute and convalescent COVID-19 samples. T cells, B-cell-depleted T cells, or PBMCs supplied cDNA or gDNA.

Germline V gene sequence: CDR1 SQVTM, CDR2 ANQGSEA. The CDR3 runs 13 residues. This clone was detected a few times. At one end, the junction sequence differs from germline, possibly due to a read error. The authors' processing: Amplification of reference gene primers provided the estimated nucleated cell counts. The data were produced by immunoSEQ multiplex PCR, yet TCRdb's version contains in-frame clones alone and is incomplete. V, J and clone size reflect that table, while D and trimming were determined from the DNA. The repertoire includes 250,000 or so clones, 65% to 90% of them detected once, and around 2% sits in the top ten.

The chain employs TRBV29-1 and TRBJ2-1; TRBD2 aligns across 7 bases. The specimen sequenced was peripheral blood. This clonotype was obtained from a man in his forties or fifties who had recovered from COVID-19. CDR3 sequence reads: CSVEAWTSNEQFF. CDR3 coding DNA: TGCAGCGTCGAAGCCTGGACTAGTAATGAGCAGTTCTTC.